This record covers a single TCR beta chain. One junction end disagrees with the germline gene, perhaps due to a read error. A second PCR of roughly 6 to 12 cycles used a sample-barcoded 5' primer and a J-beta primer mix. TCRdb re-called the 5' RACE reads through MiXCR, storing one row per CDR3 protein. The data show approximately 1.5 million distinct CDR3 sequences, 30% to 35% seen once. CDR3 length: 15 amino acids. Germline V gene data show CDR1 as MNHEY and CDR2 as SMNVEV (reference sequence). This entry belongs to a study of blood T cells in healthy people across ages. J is TRBJ2-1 and V is TRBV27; D perhaps matches TRBD2 (5 bases). This TCR was sampled from a woman aged 30 to 39 in good health. Material for sequencing was blood. In nucleotides, the CDR3 is TGTGCCAGCAGCTCCTTTGGGAGCTCCTACAATAAGCAGTTCTTC. It codes for CASSSFGSSYNKQFF.